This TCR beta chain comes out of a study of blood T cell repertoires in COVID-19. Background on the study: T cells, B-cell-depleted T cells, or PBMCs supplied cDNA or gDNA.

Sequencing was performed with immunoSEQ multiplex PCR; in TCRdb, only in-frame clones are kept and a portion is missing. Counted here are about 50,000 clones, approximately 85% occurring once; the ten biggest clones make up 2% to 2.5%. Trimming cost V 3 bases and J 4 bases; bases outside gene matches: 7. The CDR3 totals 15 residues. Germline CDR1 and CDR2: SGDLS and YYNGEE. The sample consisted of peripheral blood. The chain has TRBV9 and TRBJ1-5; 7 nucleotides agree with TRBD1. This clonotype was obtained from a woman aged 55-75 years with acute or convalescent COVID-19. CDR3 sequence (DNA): TGTGCCAGCAGCGCGGCAGGGGGGCAAAATCAGCCCCAGCATTTT. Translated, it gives CASSAAGGQNQPQHF.